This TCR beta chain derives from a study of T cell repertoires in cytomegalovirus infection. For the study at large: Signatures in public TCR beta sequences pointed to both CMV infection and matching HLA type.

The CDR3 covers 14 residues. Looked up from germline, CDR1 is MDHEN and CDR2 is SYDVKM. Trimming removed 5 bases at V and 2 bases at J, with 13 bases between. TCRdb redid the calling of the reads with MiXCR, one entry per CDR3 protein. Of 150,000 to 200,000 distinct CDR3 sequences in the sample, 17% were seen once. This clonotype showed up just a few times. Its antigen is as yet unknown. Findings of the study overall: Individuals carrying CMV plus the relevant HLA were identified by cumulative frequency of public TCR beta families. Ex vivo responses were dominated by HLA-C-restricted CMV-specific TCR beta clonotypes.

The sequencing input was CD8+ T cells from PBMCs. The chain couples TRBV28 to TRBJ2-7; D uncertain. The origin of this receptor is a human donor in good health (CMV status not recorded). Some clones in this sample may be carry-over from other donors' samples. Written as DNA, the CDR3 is TGTGCCAGCAGTCCCAGTAAATGGCCCTACGAGCAGTACTTC. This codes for CASSPSKWPYEQYF.